This is a list of T cell receptor beta chains from one sample in a study of blood T cell repertoires in COVID-19. Libraries were prepared by immunoSEQ multiplex PCR; TCRdb keeps only in-frame clonotypes and omits some of them. The table includes roughly 45,000 clones, 85% detected once. Specimen: peripheral blood. These receptors all come from a man aged 50 to 60 with active COVID-19. Both conserved end residues are part of each CDR3. A D gene is named only where the DNA matches it firmly. Where a row states a size, it is once, few, many or the class of an expanded clone; other rows omit it.

j_gene | len | abundance | v_gene | d_gene | CDR3nt | CDR3aa
TRBJ2-7 | 13 | NA | TRBV10-3 | NA | TGTGCCATCAGTGATCTCCGGGTCTACGAGCAGTACTTC | CAISDLRVYEQYF
TRBJ2-5 | 14 | NA | TRBV7-9 | NA | TGTGCCAGCAGCTTAGGGGCAGCATCGGAGACCCAGTACTTC | CASSLGAASETQYF
TRBJ2-5 | 17 | NA | TRBV24-1 | TRBD1 | TGTGCCACCAGTGACGGTTCCGGGACAGGGCAACAAGAGACCCAGTACTTC | CATSDGSGTGQQETQYF
TRBJ2-7 | 13 | NA | TRBV6-5 | TRBD1 | TGTGCCAGCAAGAGGACAGGGGGCGACGAGCAGTACTTC | CASKRTGGDEQYF
TRBJ2-1 | 15 | NA | TRBV7-3 | NA | TGTGCCAGCAGCCGGGGACAGGCGGGGGACAATGAGCAGTTCTTC | CASSRGQAGDNEQFF
TRBJ1-5 | 15 | NA | TRBV19 | NA | TGTGCCAGTAGTGGGGCCAGGGCTAGCAATCAGCCCCAGCATTTT | CASSGARASNQPQHF
TRBJ2-1 | 13 | NA | TRBV24-1 | TRBD1 | TGTGCCACCAGTGACACAGGGGGAGCATCCCCGTTCTTC | CATSDTGGASPFF
TRBJ2-7 | 14 | NA | TRBV18 | NA | TGTGCCAGCTCACCTGGGTATAGCGGCTACGAGCAGTACTTC | CASSPGYSGYEQYF
TRBJ2-1 | 16 | few | TRBV27 | TRBD2 | TGTGCCAGCAGTTTACAACTAGCGGGAGACTACAATGAGCAGTTCTTC | CASSLQLAGDYNEQFF
TRBJ2-7 | 15 | NA | TRBV7-9 | NA | TGTGCCAGCAGCTTAGCCCTGGCAGAGGATTACGAGCAGTACTTC | CASSLALAEDYEQYF
TRBJ2-1 | 14 | NA | TRBV19 | NA | TGTGCCAGTAGTACTTATTCGGGATGGAATGAGCAGTTCTTC | CASSTYSGWNEQFF
TRBJ1-1 | 13 | NA | TRBV5-1 | TRBD1 | TGCGCCAGCAGCTTGGACAGGGGGACTGAAGCTTTCTTT | CASSLDRGTEAFF
TRBJ1-2 | 16 | NA | TRBV18 | TRBD1 | TGTGCCAGCTCACCGCTGACGACAGGGTGGAGCTATGGCTACACCTTC | CASSPLTTGWSYGYTF
TRBJ1-6 | 14 | NA | TRBV9 | TRBD1 | TGTGCCAGCAGCGTTCAGGGGGATAATTCACCCCTCCACTTT | CASSVQGDNSPLHF
TRBJ2-1 | 11 | once | TRBV7-2 | NA | TGTGCCAGCAGCGCGTACAATGAGCAGTTCTTC | CASSAYNEQFF
TRBJ2-1 | 16 | NA | TRBV4-3 | TRBD2 | TGCGCCAGCAGCCAAGACGAGACTAGCGGCTACAATGAGCAGTTCTTC | CASSQDETSGYNEQFF
TRBJ2-5 | 11 | NA | TRBV6-1 | NA | TGTGCCAGCAGTGAAAAGGGAGACCAGTACTTC | CASSEKGDQYF
TRBJ2-6 | 14 | NA | TRBV11-2 | NA | TGTGCCAGCATTCATCGGGCTGGGGCCAACGTCCTGACTTTC | CASIHRAGANVLTF
TRBJ2-3 | 16 | NA | TRBV5-4 | TRBD2 | TGTGCCAGCAGCGAGACTAGCGGGAGGGCCGGAGATACGCAGTATTTT | CASSETSGRAGDTQYF
TRBJ1-5 | 13 | NA | TRBV12-3/TRBV12-4 | NA | TGTGCCAGCAGTTTAGTGGGGGGACAGCCCCAGCATTTT | CASSLVGGQPQHF
TRBJ2-1 | 16 | NA | TRBV11-3 | TRBD2 | TGTGCCAGCAGCTTAGTCGGGACTAGCGGATTCAATGAGCAGTTCTTC | CASSLVGTSGFNEQFF
TRBJ1-5 | 16 | NA | TRBV15 | NA | TGTGCCACCAGCAGAGATTTGGCAAATAGCAATCAGCCCCAGCATTTT | CATSRDLANSNQPQHF
TRBJ1-1 | 11 | once | TRBV12-3/TRBV12-4 | NA | TGTGCCAGCAGTTTAAACCGGGATGCTTTCTTT | CASSLNRDAFF
TRBJ2-1 | 13 | NA | TRBV5-1 | NA | TGCGCCAGCAGCTTGTTTGTCGACAATGAGCAGTTCTTC | CASSLFVDNEQFF
TRBJ2-1 | 16 | few | TRBV29-1 | TRBD2 | TGCAGCGTCGCGAATCTTGGACTAGCGGAAACGGGTGAGCAGTTCTTC | CSVANLGLAETGEQFF
TRBJ1-5 | 15 | medium-sized | TRBV4-3 | TRBD1 | TGCGCCAGCAGCCCGGGACAGGGGGCTTATCAGCCCCAGCATTTT | CASSPGQGAYQPQHF
TRBJ2-6 | 18 | few | TRBV10-3 | TRBD2 | TGTGCCATCAGTGTGACTAGCGGGAGTAGCTCTGGGGCCAACGTCCTGACTTTC | CAISVTSGSSSGANVLTF
TRBJ2-3 | 13 | NA | TRBV30 | TRBD2 | TGTGCCGGGCTAGCGGGAAGCACAGATACGCAGTATTTT | CAGLAGSTDTQYF